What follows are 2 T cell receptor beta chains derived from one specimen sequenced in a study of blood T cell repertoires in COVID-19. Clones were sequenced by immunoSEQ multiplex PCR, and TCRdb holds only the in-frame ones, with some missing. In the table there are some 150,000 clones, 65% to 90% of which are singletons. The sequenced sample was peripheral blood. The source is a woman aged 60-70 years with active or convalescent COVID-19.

CDR3 residues: CASSQDQGQGNSPLHF. The CDR3 region has the DNA TGTGCCAGCAGCCAAGATCAGGGACAGGGTAATTCACCCCTCCACTTT. V and J are TRBV3-1 (or the pseudogene TRBV3-2) and TRBJ1-6; 9 nucleotides line up with TRBD1. The V gene end was trimmed by 0 bases and the J gene end by 6 bases; junction bases not matched to a gene: 3. Germline CDR1 is LGHDT and CDR2 is YNNKEL (reference sequence). CDR3 length: 16 amino acids.

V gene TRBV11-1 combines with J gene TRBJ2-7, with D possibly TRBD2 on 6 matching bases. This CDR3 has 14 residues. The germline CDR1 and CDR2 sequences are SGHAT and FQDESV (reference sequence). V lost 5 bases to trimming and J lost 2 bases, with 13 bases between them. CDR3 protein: CASSPTREPYEQYF. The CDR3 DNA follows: TGTGCCAGCAGCCCCACGCGGGAACCCTACGAGCAGTACTTC.